Following are 2 T cell receptor beta chains from one sample sequenced in a study of early T cells in non-severe SARS-CoV-2 infection (dated by TCRdb to about 2021). The method was 5' RACE. Sequencing used a NextSeq 500. Starting from the raw public reads, TCRdb applied fastp trimming at Q25, assembled clones with MiXCR and retained in-frame beta chains. Records with the same CDR3 protein are collapsed into one entry carrying the most frequent genes and DNA. The sample profile shows approximately 27,000 distinct CDR3 sequences; under 6% of them were found once. The ten largest clones capture around 5.2% of the sample. The sample taken for sequencing was whole blood. The origin of the receptors is an adult who was a healthcare worker with PCR-confirmed SARS-CoV-2 infection or an uninfected control (not recorded which).

This clonotype was detected ten times or more. This sequence joins TRBV27 and TRBJ1-1, with 7 positions matching TRBD1. The germline gives CDR1 MNHEY, CDR2 SMNVEV (reference sequence). After removal of 8 bases from V and 5 bases from J, the junction contained 26 bases not matched to a gene. This CDR3 comprises 19 residues. The CDR3 DNA is TGTGCCAGCGCTAGGGGGGAGAGAAGGGACAGAAGGTTAGGTACTGAAGCTTTCTTT. Amino acid sequence: CASARGERRDRRLGTEAFF.

This clonotype was observed many times. The chain recombines TRBV6-8 with TRBJ1-2; D remains unclear. V shed 0 bases and J shed 3 bases, with 11 bases lying between them. CDR1 is MNHGY and CDR2 is SAAAGT in the germline V gene. This CDR3 is 15 amino acids long. This CDR3 reads CASSYSPGYHYGYTF. CDR3 DNA: TGTGCCAGCAGTTACTCACCTGGCTACCACTATGGCTACACCTTC.